This is a list of T cell receptor beta chains from one sample in a study of read filtering for tumor transcriptome and immune sequencing. TCRdb fed the reads into MiXCR, producing one record per CDR3 protein. The repertoire has several thousand distinct CDR3 sequences, around a quarter of them found once; the top ten carry approximately 48%. Sequenced sample: a population of CD138-negative cells sorted from bone marrow. These TCRs come from a donor aged 40 or older with multiple myeloma. CDR3s include the opening cysteine and the closing phenylalanine or tryptophan. The order of the fields is J gene, V gene, CDR3 length, clone size, D gene, CDR3 DNA, CDR3 protein. The D gene is left open where the match is weak. Expanded clones are given a class, and other clones once, few, many or no size at all.

J: TRBJ2-2; V: TRBV11-2; length: 12; size: .; D: .; DNA: TGTGCCATCAGCCTGGGGCCCGGGGAGCTGTTTTTT; CDR3: CAISLGPGELFF
J: TRBJ1-3; V: TRBV12-3/TRBV12-4; length: 14; size: many; D: TRBD1; DNA: TGTGCCAGCAGGGACAGGAACTCTGGAAACACCATATATTTT; CDR3: CASRDRNSGNTIYF
J: TRBJ1-3; V: TRBV6-5; length: 14; size: many; D: .; DNA: TGTGCCAGCAGCCCCTCAAGCTATTGGGGCACCATATATTTT; CDR3: CASSPSSYWGTIYF
J: TRBJ1-1; V: TRBV7-9; length: 15; size: many; D: .; DNA: TGTGCCAGCAGCTTACCGAGTGGGGGGGGGGCTGAAGCTTTCTTT; CDR3: CASSLPSGGGAEAFF
J: TRBJ2-1; V: TRBV7-9; length: 13; size: many; D: .; DNA: TGTGCCAGCAGTATGGTGGGGTACAATGAGCAGTTCTTC; CDR3: CASSMVGYNEQFF
J: TRBJ1-5; V: TRBV10-2; length: 14; size: many; D: .; DNA: TGCGCCAGCAGTGAGTCCCATGGGAATCAGCCCCAGCATTTT; CDR3: CASSESHGNQPQHF
J: TRBJ2-3; V: TRBV5-1; length: 17; size: .; D: TRBD2; DNA: TGCGCCAGCAGCTTGGGCGCGCTAGCGGAGGTGACAGATACGCAGTATTTT; CDR3: CASSLGALAEVTDTQYF
J: TRBJ2-1; V: TRBV10-3; length: 15; size: medium-sized; D: TRBD2; DNA: TGTGCCATCAGTGGGGGAGTAGCGGGGTTCAATGAGCAGTTCTTC; CDR3: CAISGGVAGFNEQFF
J: TRBJ2-1; V: TRBV6-1; length: 17; size: .; D: .; DNA: TGTGCCAGCAGTGCCGGGTTCGGGTCAGGGTACCGCAATGAGCAGTTCTTC; CDR3: CASSAGFGSGYRNEQFF
J: TRBJ1-5; V: TRBV12-3/TRBV12-4; length: 15; size: many; D: .; DNA: TGTGCCAGCAGTTTGGGGGACCCAAGCAATCAGCCCCAGCATTTT; CDR3: CASSLGDPSNQPQHF
J: TRBJ2-7; V: TRBV7-2; length: 14; size: many; D: .; DNA: TGTGCCAGCAGCTTAACTGTCGGATCCTACGAGCAGTACTTC; CDR3: CASSLTVGSYEQYF
J: TRBJ2-7; V: TRBV20-1; length: 15; size: once; D: TRBD1; DNA: TGCAGTGCAACCACGACAGGGGGCGGAATGTACGAGCGGTACTTC; CDR3: CSATTTGGGMYERYF
J: TRBJ2-1; V: TRBV28; length: 13; size: many; D: TRBD2; DNA: TGTGCCAGCAGTTTAGCAGGGAGGGATGAGCAGTTCTTC; CDR3: CASSLAGRDEQFF
J: TRBJ1-2; V: TRBV30; length: 14; size: many; D: .; DNA: TGTGCCTGGAGGCGCGGGCCCGGTGGCTATGGCTACACCTTC; CDR3: CAWRRGPGGYGYTF
J: TRBJ2-1; V: TRBV28; length: 15; size: many; D: TRBD2; DNA: TGTGCCAGCAGTGAGGGGGAAAGCGGGAGAAATGAGCAGTTCTTC; CDR3: CASSEGESGRNEQFF
J: TRBJ2-1; V: TRBV19; length: 14; size: many; D: .; DNA: TGTGCCAGTAGTCCCAGAATAAGGGGCGATGAGCAGTTCTTC; CDR3: CASSPRIRGDEQFF
J: TRBJ1-1; V: TRBV4-3; length: 14; size: many; D: .; DNA: TGCGCCAGCAGCCAAGAGGGGTACGTCCCTGAAGCTTTCTTT; CDR3: CASSQEGYVPEAFF
J: TRBJ1-1; V: TRBV29-1; length: 12; size: many; D: .; DNA: TGCAGCTCGATTCCCCGGGCGGGGAACGCTTTCTTT; CDR3: CSSIPRAGNAFF
J: TRBJ1-4; V: TRBV13; length: 15; size: many; D: .; DNA: TGTGCCAGCAGCTCCACAGGCTCAAGGGGAGAAAAACTGTTTTTT; CDR3: CASSSTGSRGEKLFF
J: TRBJ2-5; V: TRBV6-2/TRBV6-3; length: 14; size: many; D: TRBD2; DNA: TGTGCCAGCAGCCGGACTAGCGGCCGGGAGACCCAGTACTTC; CDR3: CASSRTSGRETQYF
J: TRBJ1-5; V: TRBV7-9; length: 14; size: many; D: .; DNA: TGTGCCAGCAGCTTAATAGGGATGGATCAGCCCCAGCATTTT; CDR3: CASSLIGMDQPQHF
J: TRBJ1-1; V: TRBV2; length: 16; size: many; D: .; DNA: TGTGCCAGCAGTTTAAAAAAATCAGGGGTCGGCACTGAAGCTTTCTTT; CDR3: CASSLKKSGVGTEAFF
J: TRBJ1-1; V: TRBV30; length: 14; size: medium-sized; D: .; DNA: TGTGCCTGGAGCGCGGGACTCCAGAACACTGAAGCTTTCTTT; CDR3: CAWSAGLQNTEAFF
J: TRBJ2-7; V: TRBV4-1; length: 11; size: many; D: .; DNA: TGCGCCAGCAGCCAACACGGCGAGCAGTACTTC; CDR3: CASSQHGEQYF
J: TRBJ2-3; V: TRBV14; length: 17; size: many; D: TRBD2; DNA: TGTGCCAGCAGCCAAGATCTCCGTCTAGCGGGGACAGATACGCAGTATTTT; CDR3: CASSQDLRLAGTDTQYF
J: TRBJ2-1; V: TRBV20-1; length: 16; size: .; D: TRBD2; DNA: TGCAGTGCTAGAGAAGGGGGGACTAGTCTTGAGGATGAGCAGTTCTTC; CDR3: CSAREGGTSLEDEQFF
J: TRBJ2-1; V: TRBV6-1; length: 16; size: few; D: .; DNA: TGTGCCAGCAGTTCCTGGTTGGGACGGCCCTACAATGAACAGTTCTTC; CDR3: CASSSWLGRPYNEQFF
J: TRBJ1-1; V: TRBV5-5; length: 12; size: many; D: .; DNA: TGTGCCAGCGGTCTCCGGGGGACTGAAGCTTTCTTT; CDR3: CASGLRGTEAFF
J: TRBJ1-2; V: TRBV27; length: 15; size: medium-sized; D: TRBD1; DNA: TGTGCCAGCAGTTCCCCTCAGACAGGGCTCTATGGCTACACCTTC; CDR3: CASSSPQTGLYGYTF
J: TRBJ2-1; V: TRBV2; length: 15; size: medium-sized; D: .; DNA: TGTGCCAGCTTCGGGGTTGGGCGACCTTACAATGAGCAGTTCTTC; CDR3: CASFGVGRPYNEQFF
J: TRBJ2-2; V: TRBV7-9; length: 12; size: few; D: .; DNA: TGTGCCAGTGACAGAAACACCGGGGAGCTGTTTTTT; CDR3: CASDRNTGELFF
J: TRBJ1-1; V: TRBV1; length: 15; size: many; D: .; DNA: TGCACCAGCAGCAGCTCTCCGTGCGTGAACACTGAAGCTTTCTTT; CDR3: CTSSSSPCVNTEAFF
J: TRBJ2-1; V: TRBV5-1; length: 15; size: .; D: .; DNA: TGTGCCAGCAGACAGCAGCCACAGGAGTCGAATGGGCAGTTCTTC; CDR3: CASRQQPQESNGQFF
J: TRBJ2-1; V: TRBV12-3/TRBV12-4; length: 14; size: medium-sized; D: .; DNA: TGTGCCAGCAGTGAACCGAAATCCTACAATGAGCAGTTCTTC; CDR3: CASSEPKSYNEQFF
J: TRBJ2-1; V: TRBV5-6; length: 12; size: medium-sized; D: .; DNA: TGTGCCAGCAGCCGGAATGACAATGAGCAGTTCTTC; CDR3: CASSRNDNEQFF
J: TRBJ2-1; V: TRBV27; length: 15; size: many; D: TRBD2; DNA: TGTGCCAGCAGTCGCCTAGCGGGCCCATACAATGAGCAGTTCTTC; CDR3: CASSRLAGPYNEQFF
J: TRBJ2-3; V: TRBV7-2; length: 13; size: many; D: .; DNA: TGTGCCAGCAGCTTATTCGGTCCGGATACGCAGTATTTT; CDR3: CASSLFGPDTQYF
J: TRBJ2-7; V: TRBV20-1; length: 14; size: many; D: TRBD2; DNA: TGCAGTGCCTATCCGGGACTAGCTTCCTACGAGCAGTACTTC; CDR3: CSAYPGLASYEQYF
J: TRBJ2-7; V: TRBV14; length: 15; size: many; D: .; DNA: TGTGCCAGCAGCCACCCTCCTTCGGGAGTTCGGGAGCAGTACTTC; CDR3: CASSHPPSGVREQYF
J: TRBJ2-2; V: TRBV4-1; length: 14; size: many; D: TRBD2; DNA: TGCGCCAGCCGACTAGCGGCCCACACCGGGGAGCTGTTTTTT; CDR3: CASRLAAHTGELFF
J: TRBJ2-1; V: TRBV7-2; length: 14; size: many; D: TRBD1; DNA: TGTGCCAGCAGCTTCCGGGACAGTTACAATGAGCAGTTCTTC; CDR3: CASSFRDSYNEQFF
J: TRBJ1-1; V: TRBV5-1; length: 14; size: many; D: TRBD1; DNA: TGCGCCAGCAGCTCAGGGGGAGGGTACACTGAAGCTTTCTTT; CDR3: CASSSGGGYTEAFF
J: TRBJ2-1; V: TRBV6-1; length: 15; size: .; D: TRBD2; DNA: TGTGCCAGCAGTGTACCGGGACTAGCGTGGATGGAGCAGTTCTTC; CDR3: CASSVPGLAWMEQFF
J: TRBJ1-5; V: TRBV7-2; length: 16; size: many; D: .; DNA: TGTGCCAGCAGCTTATCGGAGGTGTATAGCAATCAGCCCCAGCATTTT; CDR3: CASSLSEVYSNQPQHF
J: TRBJ2-7; V: TRBV13; length: 15; size: .; D: .; DNA: TGTGCCAGCAGCTTAGTTTCGGGGGAGGATTACGAGCAGTACTTC; CDR3: CASSLVSGEDYEQYF
J: TRBJ1-5; V: TRBV4-3; length: 15; size: medium-sized; D: TRBD1; DNA: TGTGCCAGCAGCCAAGACAGGGGATGGAATCAGCCCCAGCATTTT; CDR3: CASSQDRGWNQPQHF
J: TRBJ2-7; V: TRBV7-2; length: 14; size: many; D: .; DNA: TGTGCCAGCAGCAATGGGATGGGTGGGGGCGAGCAGTACTTC; CDR3: CASSNGMGGGEQYF